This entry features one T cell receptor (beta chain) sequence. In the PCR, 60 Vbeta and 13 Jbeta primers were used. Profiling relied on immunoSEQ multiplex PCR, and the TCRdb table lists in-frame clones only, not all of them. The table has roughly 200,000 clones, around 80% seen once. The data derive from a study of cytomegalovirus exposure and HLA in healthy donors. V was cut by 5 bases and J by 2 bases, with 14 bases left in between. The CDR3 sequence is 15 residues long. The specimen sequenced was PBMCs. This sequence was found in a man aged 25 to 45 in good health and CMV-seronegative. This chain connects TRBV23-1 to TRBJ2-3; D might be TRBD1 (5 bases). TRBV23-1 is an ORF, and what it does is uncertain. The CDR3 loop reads CASSKTVKYTDTQYF. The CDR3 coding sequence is TGCGCCAGCAGTAAGACAGTAAAATACACAGATACGCAGTATTTT.